This T cell receptor (beta chain) stems from a study of STAT3 mutations in large granular lymphocyte leukemia. Whole-study results and caveats: Every T-LGLL patient had at least one immunodominant TCRbeta clonotype.

In regard to this clone: What it binds is not known.

The germline CDR1 and CDR2 sequences are SGHRS and YFSETQ. After removal of 1 base from V and 1 base from J, the junction contained 5 bases not matched to a gene. This CDR3 is 16 amino acids long. Profiling relied on immunoSEQ multiplex PCR, and the TCRdb table lists in-frame clones only, not all of them. Here the sample spans 13,000 or so clones, 88% being singletons. The source is a human donor with T large granular lymphocyte leukemia. Some clones in this sample may be carry-over from other donors' samples. The chain has TRBV5-1 and TRBJ2-3, with 8 bases fitting TRBD2. Sequencing used PBMCs. CDR3 nucleotides: TGCGCCAGCAGCTTGCAGCGGGAGTGGGGCACAGATACGCAGTATTTT. It codes for CASSLQREWGTDTQYF.